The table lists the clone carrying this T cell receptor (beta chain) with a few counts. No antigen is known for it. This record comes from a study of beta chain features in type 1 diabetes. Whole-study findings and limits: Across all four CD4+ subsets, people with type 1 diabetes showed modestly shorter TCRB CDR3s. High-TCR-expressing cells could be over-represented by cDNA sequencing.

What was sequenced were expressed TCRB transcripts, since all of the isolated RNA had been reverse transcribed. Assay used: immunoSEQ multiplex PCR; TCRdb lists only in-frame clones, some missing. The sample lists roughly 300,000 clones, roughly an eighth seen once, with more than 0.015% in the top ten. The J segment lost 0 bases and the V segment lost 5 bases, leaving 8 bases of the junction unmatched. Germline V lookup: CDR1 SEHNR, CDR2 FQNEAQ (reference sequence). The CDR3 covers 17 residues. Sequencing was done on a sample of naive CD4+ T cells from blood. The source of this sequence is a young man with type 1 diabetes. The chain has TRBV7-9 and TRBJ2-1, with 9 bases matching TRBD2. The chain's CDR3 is CASSRGSSGNSYNEQFF. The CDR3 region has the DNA TGTGCCAGCAGCCGAGGGTCTAGCGGGAACTCCTACAATGAGCAGTTCTTC.